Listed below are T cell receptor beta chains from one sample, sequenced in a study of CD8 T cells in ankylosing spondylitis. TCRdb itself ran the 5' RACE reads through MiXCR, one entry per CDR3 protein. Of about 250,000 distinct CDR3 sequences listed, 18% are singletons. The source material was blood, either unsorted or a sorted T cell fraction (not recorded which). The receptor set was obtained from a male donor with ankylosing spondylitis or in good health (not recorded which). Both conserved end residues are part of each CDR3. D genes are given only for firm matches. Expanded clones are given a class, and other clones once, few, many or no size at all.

TGTGCCAGCAGGAAATTGCCCTCCCGCTCGCTCCGGGCCGAAGAGACCCAGTACTTC | CASRKLPSRSLRAEETQYF | TRBJ2-5 | few | TRBV28 | .
TGTGCCAGCAGGAAGGGGAACTACAATGAGCAGTTCTTC | CASRKGNYNEQFF | TRBJ2-1 | . | TRBV11-1 | .
TGCGCCAGCAGCCTAAAGGTACTTTCGAACTACAATGAGCAGTTCTTC | CASSLKVLSNYNEQFF | TRBJ2-1 | few | TRBV5-1 | .
TGTGCCATCAGTGCGAGACTAGGAGGAGCCGATTACGAGCAGTACTTC | CAISARLGGADYEQYF | TRBJ2-7 | few | TRBV10-3 | .
TGTGCCAGCAGCGTAGGGAGTCAAAACAATGAGCAGTTCTTC | CASSVGSQNNEQFF | TRBJ2-1 | few | TRBV9 | .
TGTGCCAGCAGCCAGTACCAAGAGACCCAGTACTTC | CASSQYQETQYF | TRBJ2-5 | . | TRBV14 | .
TGTGCCAGCAGCTTAATGGGGGCTAGCGGGCCAACCTACAATGAGCAGTTCTTC | CASSLMGASGPTYNEQFF | TRBJ2-1 | . | TRBV11-1 | TRBD2
TGTGCCAGCAGTTTATTTGGTTTTGGCCATTCACCCCTCCACTTT | CASSLFGFGHSPLHF | TRBJ1-6 | few | TRBV12-3/TRBV12-4 | .
TGTGCCAGCAGCTTAGTTCCTAGCGGGACGGCCGGGGAGCTGTTTTTT | CASSLVPSGTAGELFF | TRBJ2-2 | few | TRBV11-2 | TRBD2
TGTGCCAGCAGTCCCGACAGTGCGTACAATGAGCAGTTCTTC | CASSPDSAYNEQFF | TRBJ2-1 | few | TRBV12-3/TRBV12-4 | .
TGTGCCAGCAGTCCGCCCATGGGTTGGGAGACCCAGTACTTC | CASSPPMGWETQYF | TRBJ2-5 | few | TRBV12-3/TRBV12-4 | .
TGTGCCAGCAGTTTATTAGCGGGAGGGCCGAACAATGAGCAGTTCTTC | CASSLLAGGPNNEQFF | TRBJ2-1 | few | TRBV27 | TRBD2
TGCAGCGTTGAATTCAGAGAGGGTCCAGATACGCAGTATTTT | CSVEFREGPDTQYF | TRBJ2-3 | . | TRBV29-1 | .
TGCAGCGTTGAATTTGAGGAACTGAACACTGAAGCTTTCTTT | CSVEFEELNTEAFF | TRBJ1-1 | . | TRBV29-1 | .
TGTGCCAGCAGCTCATCCGGGACAGGGCACCACGAGCAGTACTTC | CASSSSGTGHHEQYF | TRBJ2-7 | . | TRBV7-6 | TRBD1
TGTGCCAGCAGCCACACGAAAGACAACAACATTCAGTACTTC | CASSHTKDNNIQYF | TRBJ2-4 | . | TRBV4-2 | .
TGTGCCAGCAGTTACTCGTCGAGAACTGAAGCTTTCTTT | CASSYSSRTEAFF | TRBJ1-1 | few | TRBV6-5 | .
TGTGCCAGCAGTTTAAGCTCAGGGGGCGCGAATTCACCCCTCCACTTT | CASSLSSGGANSPLHF | TRBJ1-6 | . | TRBV12-3/TRBV12-4 | TRBD1
TGTGCCAGCTCCTCCGGGACTAGCGGGATGGGCACCGGGGAGCTGTTTTTT | CASSSGTSGMGTGELFF | TRBJ2-2 | many | TRBV12-3/TRBV12-4 | TRBD2
TGCAGTCAAGAGCAGGCGAACACCGGGGAGCTGTTTTTT | CSQEQANTGELFF | TRBJ2-2 | few | TRBV20-1 | .
TGCAGCGTTCAGCGGGAAGGGGTGTATTTT | CSVQREGVYF | TRBJ2-3 | . | TRBV29-1 | TRBD2
TGCAGCGTTGAAGATGGATACTCAGATACGCAGTATTTT | CSVEDGYSDTQYF | TRBJ2-3 | few | TRBV29-1 | .